Presented here are 5 T cell receptor beta chains from one specimen sequenced in a study of beta chain features in type 1 diabetes. Of the isolated RNA, all was reverse transcribed, and so the sequenced material was expressed TCRB transcripts. Data came from immunoSEQ multiplex PCR; TCRdb stores just in-frame clones and leaves some out. Here the sample spans 250,000 to 350,000 clones, roughly 11% being singletons. The sequencing input was naive CD4+ T cells from blood. The receptors stem from a woman aged 25 to 39 in good health.

This clone was seen just once. J is TRBJ2-7 and V is TRBV4-1; TRBD2 aligns across 7 bases. This CDR3 contains 15 residues. The V gene's germline CDR1 is MGHRA and CDR2 YSYEKL. The junction had 11 bases not matched to a gene; V was cut back by 0 bases and J by 9 bases. The CDR3 bases are TGCGCCAGCAGCCAAGACCTAGCGGCTATAGGAGTGCAGTACTTC. Translated: CASSQDLAAIGVQYF.

This clone was seen only a few times. The rearrangement joins TRBV7-6 to TRBJ1-3, with D tentatively TRBD1 (6 bases). V was clipped by 1 base and J by 4 bases, with 14 bases between them. Germline CDR1 SGHVS, CDR2 FNYEAQ. The CDR3 length is 16 residues. The CDR3, as DNA: TGTGCCAGCAGCTTAGAGATCGTAGGGACAGGAAACACCATATATTTT. This encodes CASSLEIVGTGNTIYF.

The genes are TRBV18 and TRBJ1-4; perhaps TRBD1 as D (5 bases). The CDR3 is 14 amino acids. The V end was cut by 3 bases, the J end by 4 bases, with 9 bases between. Germline V gene lookup returns CDR1 KGHSH and CDR2 LQKENI. This chain's CDR3 is CASSPGHDNEKLFF. The CDR3, as DNA: TGTGCCAGCTCACCCGGACACGATAATGAAAAACTGTTTTTT.

The chain uses TRBV7-2 and TRBJ2-1; TRBD2 aligns across 13 bases. Germline V gene sequence: CDR1 SGHTA, CDR2 FQGNSA. This CDR3 has 15 amino acids. Unmatched junction bases numbered 2, after V lost 5 bases and J lost 4 bases. The CDR3, as DNA: TGTGCCAGCAGCGGGACTAGCGGGATGTACAATGAGCAGTTCTTC. Its translation: CASSGTSGMYNEQFF.

J is TRBJ2-7 and V is TRBV10-3; 7 bases line up with TRBD1. Germline V gene sequence: CDR1 ENHRY, CDR2 SYGVKD. The junction had 6 bases not matched to a gene; V was cut back by 1 base and J by 6 bases. The CDR3 extends over 14 amino acids. This CDR3 is CAISEYVGGFEQYF. CDR3 DNA sequence: TGTGCCATCAGTGAGTATGTAGGGGGCTTCGAGCAGTACTTC.